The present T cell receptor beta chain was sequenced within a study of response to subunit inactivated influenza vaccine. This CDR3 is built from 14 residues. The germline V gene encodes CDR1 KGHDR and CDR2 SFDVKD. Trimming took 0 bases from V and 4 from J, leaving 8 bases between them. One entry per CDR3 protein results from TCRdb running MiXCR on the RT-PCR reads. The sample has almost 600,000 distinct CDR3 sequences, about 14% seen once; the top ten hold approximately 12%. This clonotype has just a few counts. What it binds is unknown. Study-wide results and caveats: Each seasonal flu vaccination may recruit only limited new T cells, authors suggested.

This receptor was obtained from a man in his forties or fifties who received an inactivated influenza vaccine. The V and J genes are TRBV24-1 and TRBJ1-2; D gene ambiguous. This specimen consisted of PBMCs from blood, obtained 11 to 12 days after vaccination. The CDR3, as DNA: TGTGCCACCAGTGATTTGAAGACAACCTATGGCTACACCTTC. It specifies CATSDLKTTYGYTF.